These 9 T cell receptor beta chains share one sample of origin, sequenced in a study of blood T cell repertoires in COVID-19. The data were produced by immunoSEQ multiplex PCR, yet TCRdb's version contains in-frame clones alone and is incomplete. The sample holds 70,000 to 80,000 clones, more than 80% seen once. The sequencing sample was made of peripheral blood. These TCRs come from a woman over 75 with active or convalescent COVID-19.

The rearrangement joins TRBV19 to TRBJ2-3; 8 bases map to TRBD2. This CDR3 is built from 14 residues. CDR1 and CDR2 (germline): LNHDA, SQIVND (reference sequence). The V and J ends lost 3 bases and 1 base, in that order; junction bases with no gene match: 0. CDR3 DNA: TGTGCCAGTAGTATCGGGGGGGGCACAGATACGCAGTATTTT. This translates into CASSIGGGTDTQYF. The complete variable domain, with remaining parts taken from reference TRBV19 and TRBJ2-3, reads DGGITQSPKYLFRKEGQNVTLSCEQNLNHDAMYWYRQDPGQGLRLIYYSQIVNDFQKGDIAEGYSVSREKKESFPLTVTSAQKNPTAFYLCASSIGGGTDTQYFGPGTRLTVL.

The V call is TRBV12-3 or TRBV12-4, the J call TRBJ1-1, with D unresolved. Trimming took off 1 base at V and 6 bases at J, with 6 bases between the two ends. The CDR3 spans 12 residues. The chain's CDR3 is CASSLGRAEAFF. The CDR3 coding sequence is TGTGCCAGCAGTTTAGGGCGGGCTGAAGCTTTCTTT.

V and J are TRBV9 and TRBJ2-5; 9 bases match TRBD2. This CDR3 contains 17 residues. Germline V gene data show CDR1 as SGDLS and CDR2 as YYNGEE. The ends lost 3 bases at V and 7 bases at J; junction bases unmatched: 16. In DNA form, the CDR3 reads TGTGCCAGCAGCGGAGATTTTCTAGCGGGGCCCGATGGGACCCAGTACTTC. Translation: CASSGDFLAGPDGTQYF.

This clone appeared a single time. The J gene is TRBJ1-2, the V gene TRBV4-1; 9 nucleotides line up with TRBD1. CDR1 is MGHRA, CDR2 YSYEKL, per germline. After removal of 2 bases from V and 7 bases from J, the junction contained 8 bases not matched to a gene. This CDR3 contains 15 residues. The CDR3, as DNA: TGCGCCAGCAGCCAAAGAAGGGACAGGGTGGTTGGCTACACCTTC. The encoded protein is CASSQRRDRVVGYTF.

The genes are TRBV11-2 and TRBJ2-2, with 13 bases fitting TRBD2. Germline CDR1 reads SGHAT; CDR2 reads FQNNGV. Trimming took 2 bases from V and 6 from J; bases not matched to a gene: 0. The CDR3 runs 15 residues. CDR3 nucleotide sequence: TGTGCCAGCAGCTTAACTAGCGGGGGGGCCGGGGAGCTGTTTTTT. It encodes CASSLTSGGAGELFF.

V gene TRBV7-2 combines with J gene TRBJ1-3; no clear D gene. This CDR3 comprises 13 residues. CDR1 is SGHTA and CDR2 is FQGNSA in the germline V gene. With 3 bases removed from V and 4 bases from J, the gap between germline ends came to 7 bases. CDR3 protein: CASSLESGNTIYF. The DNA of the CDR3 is TGTGCCAGCAGCTTGGAGTCCGGAAACACCATATATTTT.

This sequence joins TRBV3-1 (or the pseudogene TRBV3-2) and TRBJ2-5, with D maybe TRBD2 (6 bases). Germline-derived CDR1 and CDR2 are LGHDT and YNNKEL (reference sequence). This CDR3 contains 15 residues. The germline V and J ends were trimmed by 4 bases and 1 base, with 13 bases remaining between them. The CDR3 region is CASSPVTGVQETQYF. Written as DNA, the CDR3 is TGTGCCAGCAGCCCCGTGACGGGGGTCCAAGAGACCCAGTACTTC.

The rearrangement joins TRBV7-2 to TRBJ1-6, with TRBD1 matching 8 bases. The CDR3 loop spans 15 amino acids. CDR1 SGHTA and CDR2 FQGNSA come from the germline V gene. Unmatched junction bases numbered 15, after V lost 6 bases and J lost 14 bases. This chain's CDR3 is CASSTTGGGLASLHF. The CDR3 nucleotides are TGTGCCAGCAGTACTACAGGGGGGGGGCTCGCGTCCCTCCACTTT.

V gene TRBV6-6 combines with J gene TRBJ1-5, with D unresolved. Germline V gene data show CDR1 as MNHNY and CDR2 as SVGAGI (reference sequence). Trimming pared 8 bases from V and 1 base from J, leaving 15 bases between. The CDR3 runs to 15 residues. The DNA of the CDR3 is TGTGCCAGCGGAGCCACGACGGAAAGCAATCAGCCCCAGCATTTT. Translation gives CASGATTESNQPQHF.